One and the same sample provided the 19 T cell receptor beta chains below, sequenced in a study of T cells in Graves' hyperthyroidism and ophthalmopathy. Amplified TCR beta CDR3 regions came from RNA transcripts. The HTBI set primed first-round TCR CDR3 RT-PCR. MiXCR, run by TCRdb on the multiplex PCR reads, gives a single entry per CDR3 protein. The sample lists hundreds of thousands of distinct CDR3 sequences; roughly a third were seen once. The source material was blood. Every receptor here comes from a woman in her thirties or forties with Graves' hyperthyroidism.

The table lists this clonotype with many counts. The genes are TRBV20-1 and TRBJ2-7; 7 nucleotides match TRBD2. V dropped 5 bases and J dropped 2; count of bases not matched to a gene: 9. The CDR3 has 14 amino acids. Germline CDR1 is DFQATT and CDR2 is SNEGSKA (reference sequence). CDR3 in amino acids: CSAASSGEAYEQYF. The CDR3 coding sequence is TGCAGTGCTGCTTCTAGCGGAGAAGCCTACGAGCAGTACTTC.

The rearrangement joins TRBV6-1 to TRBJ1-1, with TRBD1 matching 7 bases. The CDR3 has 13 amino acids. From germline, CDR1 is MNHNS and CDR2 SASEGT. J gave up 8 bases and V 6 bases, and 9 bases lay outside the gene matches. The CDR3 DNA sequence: TGTGCCAGCAGGGACCGGGACAGAGAAGAAGCTTTCTTT. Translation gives CASRDRDREEAFF.

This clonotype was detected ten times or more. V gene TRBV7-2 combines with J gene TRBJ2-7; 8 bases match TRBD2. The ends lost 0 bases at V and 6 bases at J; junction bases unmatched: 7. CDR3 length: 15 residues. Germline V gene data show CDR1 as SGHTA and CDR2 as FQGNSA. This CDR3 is CASSLARGAGGEQYF. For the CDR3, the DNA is TGTGCCAGCAGCTTAGCCCGAGGTGCGGGAGGCGAGCAGTACTTC.

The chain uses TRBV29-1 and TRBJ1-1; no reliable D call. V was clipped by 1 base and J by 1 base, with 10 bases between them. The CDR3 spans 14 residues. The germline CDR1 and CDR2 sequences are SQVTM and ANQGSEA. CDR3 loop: CSVEGRSANTEAFF. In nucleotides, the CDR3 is TGCAGCGTTGAAGGCCGGTCGGCGAACACTGAAGCTTTCTTT.

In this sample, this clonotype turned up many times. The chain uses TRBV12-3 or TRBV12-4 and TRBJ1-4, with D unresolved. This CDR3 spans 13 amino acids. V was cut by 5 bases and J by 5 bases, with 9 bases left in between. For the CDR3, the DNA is TGTGCCAGCAGTCGCCAGCTAAATGAAAAACTGTTTTTT. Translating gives CASSRQLNEKLFF.

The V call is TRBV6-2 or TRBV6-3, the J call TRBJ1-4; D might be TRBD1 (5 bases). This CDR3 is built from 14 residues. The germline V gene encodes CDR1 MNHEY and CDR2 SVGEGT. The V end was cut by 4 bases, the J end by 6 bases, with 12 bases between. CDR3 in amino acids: CASSFWGGDEKLFF. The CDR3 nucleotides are TGTGCCAGCAGTTTTTGGGGGGGGGATGAAAAACTGTTTTTT.

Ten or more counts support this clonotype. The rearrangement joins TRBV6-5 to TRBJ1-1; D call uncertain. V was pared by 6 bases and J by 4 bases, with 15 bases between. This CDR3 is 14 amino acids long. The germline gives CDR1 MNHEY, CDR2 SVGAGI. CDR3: CASSVEGRGTEAFF. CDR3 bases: TGTGCCAGCAGCGTCGAGGGCCGAGGCACTGAAGCTTTCTTT.

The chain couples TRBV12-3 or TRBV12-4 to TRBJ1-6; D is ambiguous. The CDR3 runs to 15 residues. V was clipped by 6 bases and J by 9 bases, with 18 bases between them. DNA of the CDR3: TGTGCCAGCAGCTCAAGGCCAAGCTGGAGTTCACCCCTCCACTTT. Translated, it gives CASSSRPSWSSPLHF.

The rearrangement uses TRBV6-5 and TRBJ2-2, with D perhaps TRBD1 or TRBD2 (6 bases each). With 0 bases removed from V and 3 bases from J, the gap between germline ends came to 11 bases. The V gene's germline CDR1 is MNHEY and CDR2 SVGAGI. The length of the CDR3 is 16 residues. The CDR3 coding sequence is TGTGCCAGCAGTTACTCTTCTAGGGGGGACACCGGGGAGCTGTTTTTT. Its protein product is CASSYSSRGDTGELFF.

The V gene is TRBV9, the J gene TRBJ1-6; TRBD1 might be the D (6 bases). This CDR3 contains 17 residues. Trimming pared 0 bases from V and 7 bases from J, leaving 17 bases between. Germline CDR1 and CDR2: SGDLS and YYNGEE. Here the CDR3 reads CASSVEGTGGQNSPLHF. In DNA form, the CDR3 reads TGTGCCAGCAGCGTAGAGGGGACGGGGGGGCAAAATTCACCCCTCCACTTT.

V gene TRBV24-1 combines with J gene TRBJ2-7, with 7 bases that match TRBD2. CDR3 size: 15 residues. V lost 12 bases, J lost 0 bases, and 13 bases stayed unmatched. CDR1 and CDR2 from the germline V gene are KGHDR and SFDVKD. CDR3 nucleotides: TGTGCCCGGATCAAATCCGGGGGGAGCTCCTACGAGCAGTACTTC. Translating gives CARIKSGGSSYEQYF.

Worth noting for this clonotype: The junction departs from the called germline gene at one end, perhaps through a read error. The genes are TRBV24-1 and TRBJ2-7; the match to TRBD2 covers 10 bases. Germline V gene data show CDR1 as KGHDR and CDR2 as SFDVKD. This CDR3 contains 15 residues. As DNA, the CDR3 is TGTGCCAGCAGTTTAGAGCGGGAGGGCGTGGGGGAGCAGTACTTC. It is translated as CASSLEREGVGEQYF.

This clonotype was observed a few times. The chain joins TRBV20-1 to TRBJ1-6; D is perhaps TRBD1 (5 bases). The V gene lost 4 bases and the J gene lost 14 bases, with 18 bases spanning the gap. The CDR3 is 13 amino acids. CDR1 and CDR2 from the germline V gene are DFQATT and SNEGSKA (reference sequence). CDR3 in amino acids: CSATGVGVLALHF. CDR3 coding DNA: TGCAGTGCTACTGGGGTGGGGGTATTAGCCCTCCACTTT.

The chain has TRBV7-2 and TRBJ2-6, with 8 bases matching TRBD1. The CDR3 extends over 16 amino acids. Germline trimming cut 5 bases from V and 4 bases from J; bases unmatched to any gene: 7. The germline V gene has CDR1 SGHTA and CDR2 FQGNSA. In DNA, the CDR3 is TGTGCCAGCAGCCAGGACAGGGTGAGAGGGGCCAACGTCCTGACTTTC. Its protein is CASSQDRVRGANVLTF.

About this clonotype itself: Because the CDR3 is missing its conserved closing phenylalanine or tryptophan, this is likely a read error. The CDR3 DNA follows: TGTGCCAGCAGCTTAGAGGGCGCAGGGGGAGAGACCCAGTACCTC. It encodes CASSLEGAGGETQYL. The chain joins TRBV7-9 to TRBJ2-5; 7 positions match TRBD1. V lost 1 base and J lost 4; bases outside the gene matches: 6. This CDR3 is built from 15 residues. Germline lookup yields CDR1 SEHNR and CDR2 FQNEAQ (reference sequence).

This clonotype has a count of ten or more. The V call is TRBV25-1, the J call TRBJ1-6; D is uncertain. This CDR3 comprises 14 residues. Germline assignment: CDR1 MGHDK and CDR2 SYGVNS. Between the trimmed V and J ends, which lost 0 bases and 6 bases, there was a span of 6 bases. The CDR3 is CASSEYGPNSPLHF. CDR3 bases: TGTGCCAGCAGTGAATATGGACCTAATTCACCCCTCCACTTT.

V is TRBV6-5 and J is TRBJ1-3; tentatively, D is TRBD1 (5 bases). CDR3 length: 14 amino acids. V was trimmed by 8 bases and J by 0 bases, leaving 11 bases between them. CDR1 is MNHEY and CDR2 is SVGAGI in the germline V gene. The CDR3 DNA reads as TGTGCCAGCGCTATCGGGGGCTCTGGAAACACCATATATTTT. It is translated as CASAIGGSGNTIYF.

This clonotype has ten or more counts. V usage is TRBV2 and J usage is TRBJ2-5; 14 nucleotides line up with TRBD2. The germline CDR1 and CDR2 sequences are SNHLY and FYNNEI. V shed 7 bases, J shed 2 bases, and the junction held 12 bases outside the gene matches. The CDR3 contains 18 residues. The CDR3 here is CASTRSGTSGGQQETQYF. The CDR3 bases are TGTGCCAGCACCCGCTCCGGGACTAGCGGGGGACAACAAGAGACCCAGTACTTC.

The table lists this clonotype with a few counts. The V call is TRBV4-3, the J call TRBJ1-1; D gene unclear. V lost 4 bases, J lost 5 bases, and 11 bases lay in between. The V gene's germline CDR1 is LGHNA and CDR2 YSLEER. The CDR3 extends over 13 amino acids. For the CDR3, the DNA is TGCGCCAGCAGCCCCCAAAGTAGGACTGAAGCTTTCTTT. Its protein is CASSPQSRTEAFF.